This entry is about one T cell receptor beta chain. Antigen specificity is unknown. These data originate in a study of cytomegalovirus exposure and HLA in healthy donors. Some clones are missing from TCRdb's copy, which holds only in-frame ones; the method was immunoSEQ multiplex PCR. The profile shows about 360,000 clones, just over 85% of them singletons. Study observations and caveats: The dataset shows that most TCR sequences were rare, while some public TCRs occurred in many donors. Accounts indicate the classifier identified cytomegalovirus status with strong specificity and sensitivity. Cytomegalovirus-associated status was assigned to 150 or so TCR beta chains.

Germline V gene data show CDR1 as MGHRA and CDR2 as YSYEKL. The CDR3 loop spans 15 amino acids. V dropped 0 bases and J dropped 2 bases, with 10 bases sitting between them. The genes are TRBV4-1 and TRBJ2-5; D might be TRBD1 (6 bases). This sequence originates from a young woman in good health and CMV-seronegative. Sequenced input: PBMCs. This CDR3 is CASSQDSTGQETQYF. The CDR3 region has the DNA TGCGCCAGCAGCCAAGATTCGACAGGTCAAGAGACCCAGTACTTC.